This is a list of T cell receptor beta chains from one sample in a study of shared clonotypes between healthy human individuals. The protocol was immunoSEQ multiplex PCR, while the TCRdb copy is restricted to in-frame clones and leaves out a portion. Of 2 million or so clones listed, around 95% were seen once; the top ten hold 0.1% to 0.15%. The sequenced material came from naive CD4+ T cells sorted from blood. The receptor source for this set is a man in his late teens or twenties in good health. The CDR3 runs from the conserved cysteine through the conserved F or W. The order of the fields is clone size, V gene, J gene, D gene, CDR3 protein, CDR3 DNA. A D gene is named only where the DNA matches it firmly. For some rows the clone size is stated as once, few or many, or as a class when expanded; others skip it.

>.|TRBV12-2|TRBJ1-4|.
CASRPSALREKLFF
TGTGCAAGTCGCCCGTCGGCCCTGCGAGAAAAACTGTTTTTT
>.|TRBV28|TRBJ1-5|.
CASSLEGSSNQPQHF
TGTGCCAGCAGTTTGGAGGGGAGTAGCAATCAGCCCCAGCATTTT
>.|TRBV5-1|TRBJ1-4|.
CASSLRDGNEKLFF
TGCGCCAGCAGCCTCCGGGACGGGAATGAAAAACTGTTTTTT
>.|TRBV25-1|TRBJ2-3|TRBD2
CASSGGQAGAGDTQYF
TGTGCCAGCAGTGGTGGGCAAGCGGGAGCGGGAGATACGCAGTATTTT
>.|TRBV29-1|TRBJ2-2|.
CSPVDPFNGELFF
TGCAGCCCCGTGGATCCGTTTAACGGGGAGCTGTTTTTT
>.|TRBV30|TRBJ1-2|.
CAWSVGQRGYTF
TGTGCCTGGAGTGTAGGCCAGAGAGGCTACACCTTC
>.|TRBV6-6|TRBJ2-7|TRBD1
CASSRGTGGYEQYF
TGTGCCAGCAGTAGAGGGACAGGTGGCTACGAGCAGTACTTC
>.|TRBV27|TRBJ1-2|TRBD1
CASSTTGGASLGYTF
TGTGCCAGCAGTACGACAGGGGGCGCATCCCTTGGCTACACCTTC
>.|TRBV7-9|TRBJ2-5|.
CASSLGSQLETQYF
TGTGCCAGCAGCTTAGGCTCTCAGTTGGAGACCCAGTACTTC
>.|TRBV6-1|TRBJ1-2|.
CASSIDFYGYTF
TGTGCCAGCAGTATCGATTTCTATGGCTACACCTTC
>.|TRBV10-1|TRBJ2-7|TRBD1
CASSPGTGRLYEQYF
TGCGCCAGCAGTCCCGGGACAGGGAGACTCTACGAGCAGTACTTC
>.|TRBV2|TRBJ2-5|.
CASTALQETQYF
TGTGCCAGCACAGCTTTACAAGAGACCCAGTACTTC
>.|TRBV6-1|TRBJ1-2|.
CASRTRQSSYGYTF
TGTGCCAGCAGGACGAGGCAGAGTTCCTATGGCTACACCTTC
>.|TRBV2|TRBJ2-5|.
CASTRTIKETQYF
TGTGCCAGCACTAGGACTATTAAGGAGACCCAGTACTTC
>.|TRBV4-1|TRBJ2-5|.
CASSQDKGGRVETQYF
TGCGCCAGCAGCCAAGATAAAGGGGGGAGGGTAGAGACCCAGTACTTC
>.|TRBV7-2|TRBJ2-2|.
CASSLPSTGELFF
TGTGCCAGCAGCCTCCCCTCCACCGGGGAGCTGTTTTTT
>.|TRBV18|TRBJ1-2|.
CASSLNYGYTF
TGTGCCAGCTCGCTGAACTATGGCTACACCTTC
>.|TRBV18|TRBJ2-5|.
CASSPQQVRGEETQYF
TGTGCCAGCTCACCACAACAGGTACGGGGAGAAGAGACCCAGTACTTC
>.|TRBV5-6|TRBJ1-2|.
CASSNGRGAGGYTF
TGTGCCAGCAGCAACGGACGGGGGGCTGGTGGCTACACCTTC
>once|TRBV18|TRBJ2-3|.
CASSPPSSEVTDTQYF
TGTGCCAGCTCACCTCCCAGTAGCGAGGTCACAGATACGCAGTATTTT
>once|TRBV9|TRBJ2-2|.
CASTLGERELFF
TGTGCCAGCACCTTAGGGGAGCGGGAGCTGTTTTTT
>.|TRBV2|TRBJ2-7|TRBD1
CASIGTGGPYEQYF
TGTGCCAGCATTGGTACAGGGGGTCCCTACGAGCAGTACTTC
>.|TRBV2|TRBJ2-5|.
CASSETQGSGETQYF
TGTGCCAGCAGTGAAACCCAGGGGTCAGGAGAGACCCAGTACTTC
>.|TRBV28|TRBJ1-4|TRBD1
CASSPGGWGNEKLFF
TGTGCCAGCAGTCCAGGGGGATGGGGTAATGAAAAACTGTTTTTT
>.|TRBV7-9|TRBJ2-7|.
CASSLAGALEQYF
TGTGCCAGCAGCTTAGCGGGGGCTCTCGAGCAGTACTTC
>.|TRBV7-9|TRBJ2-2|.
CASRPPSGELFF
TGTGCCAGCAGGCCACCGAGCGGGGAGCTGTTTTTT
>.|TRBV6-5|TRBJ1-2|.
CASSNLRGYTF
TGTGCCAGCAGCAATCTGAGAGGCTACACCTTC
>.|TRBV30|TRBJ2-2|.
CAWSEPANTGELFF
TGTGCCTGGAGTGAGCCCGCGAACACCGGGGAGCTGTTTTTT
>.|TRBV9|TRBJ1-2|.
CASSVSSGLHYGYTF
TGTGCCAGCAGCGTGAGCTCCGGGCTCCACTATGGCTACACCTTC
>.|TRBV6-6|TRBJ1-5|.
CASSYLGGGLQPQHF
TGTGCCAGCAGTTACTTGGGAGGTGGGCTTCAGCCCCAGCATTTT
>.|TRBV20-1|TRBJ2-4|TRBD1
CSASGDSIQYF
TGCAGTGCTAGTGGGGACAGCATTCAGTACTTC
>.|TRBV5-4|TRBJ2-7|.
CASSPGQGPEQYF
TGTGCCAGCAGCCCGGGGCAGGGCCCCGAGCAGTACTTC
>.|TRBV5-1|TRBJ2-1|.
CATSAQGNEQFF
TGCGCCACCTCCGCGCAGGGCAATGAGCAGTTCTTC
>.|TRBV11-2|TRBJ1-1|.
CAGQLGMNTEAFF
TGTGCCGGTCAACTGGGGATGAACACTGAAGCTTTCTTT
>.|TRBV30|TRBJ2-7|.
CAWTGLNWSEQYF
TGTGCCTGGACAGGGTTAAACTGGAGCGAGCAGTACTTC
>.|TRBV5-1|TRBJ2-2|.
CASSRAGTGNTGELFF
TGCGCCAGCAGCCGAGCAGGGACGGGGAACACCGGGGAGCTGTTTTTT
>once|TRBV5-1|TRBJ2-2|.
CASRKGSTGELFF
TGCGCCAGCAGAAAAGGGTCCACCGGGGAGCTGTTTTTT
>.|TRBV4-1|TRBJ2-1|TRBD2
CASSQAGTSGYNEQFF
TGCGCCAGCAGCCAGGCAGGGACTAGCGGTTACAATGAGCAGTTCTTC
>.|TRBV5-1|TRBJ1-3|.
CASSPGTLSSGNTIYF
TGCGCCAGCAGCCCCGGGACACTGAGCTCTGGAAACACCATATATTTT
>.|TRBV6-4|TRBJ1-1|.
CASPLEQAEAFF
TGTGCCAGCCCTCTCGAGCAGGCTGAAGCTTTCTTT
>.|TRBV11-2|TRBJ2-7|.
CASSFFEVQGAQYF
TGTGCCAGCAGCTTCTTCGAGGTGCAGGGCGCGCAGTACTTC
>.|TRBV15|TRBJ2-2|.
CATSRSLGARTGELFF
TGTGCCACCAGCAGATCGCTGGGGGCGAGAACCGGGGAGCTGTTTTTT
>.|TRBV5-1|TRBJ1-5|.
CASSQDTGPYQPQHF
TGCGCCAGCAGCCAGGATACAGGGCCCTATCAGCCCCAGCATTTT
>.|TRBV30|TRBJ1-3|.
CAWTANSGNTIYF
TGTGCCTGGACCGCTAACTCTGGAAACACCATATATTTT
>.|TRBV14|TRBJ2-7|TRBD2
CASSPTGGSGQYF
TGTGCCAGCAGCCCCACGGGGGGTAGTGGGCAGTACTTC
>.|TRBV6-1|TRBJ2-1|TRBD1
CASSVGTGWFF
TGTGCCAGCAGTGTCGGGACAGGGTGGTTCTTC
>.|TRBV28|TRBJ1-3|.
CASSLQGNTIYF
TGTGCCAGCAGTCTTCAGGGAAACACCATATATTTT
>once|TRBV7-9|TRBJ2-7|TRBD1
CASSLALRGLHYEQYF
TGTGCCAGCAGCTTAGCGTTGAGGGGGCTGCATTACGAGCAGTACTTC
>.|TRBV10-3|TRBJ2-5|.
CAISDGVKETQYF
TGTGCCATCAGTGATGGGGTTAAAGAGACCCAGTACTTC
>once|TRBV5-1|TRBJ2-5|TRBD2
CASSLGLAGSQETQYF
TGCGCCAGCAGCTTGGGACTAGCGGGGTCCCAAGAGACCCAGTACTTC
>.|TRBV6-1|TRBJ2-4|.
CASSFQTLAKNIQYF
TGTGCCAGCAGTTTCCAAACGCTAGCCAAAAACATTCAGTACTTC
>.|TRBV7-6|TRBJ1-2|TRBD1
CAIGTGYGYTF
TGTGCCATAGGGACAGGCTATGGCTACACCTTC
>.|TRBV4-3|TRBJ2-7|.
CASSSRTSEQYF
TGCGCCAGCAGCTCCCGAACTAGCGAGCAGTACTTC
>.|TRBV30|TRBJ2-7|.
CAWSVGGEQYF
TGTGCCTGGAGTGTAGGAGGGGAGCAGTACTTC
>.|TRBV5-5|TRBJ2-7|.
CASSWKTDTYEQYF
TGTGCCAGCAGCTGGAAGACTGATACCTACGAGCAGTACTTC
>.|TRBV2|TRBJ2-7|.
CASSEQIYEQYF
TGTGCCAGCAGTGAACAGATCTACGAGCAGTACTTC
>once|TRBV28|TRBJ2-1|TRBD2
CASSSRLAGTWEQFF
TGTGCCAGCAGTTCCCGACTAGCGGGGACTTGGGAGCAGTTCTTC